This TCR beta chain is from a study of cytomegalovirus exposure and HLA in healthy donors. Overall study findings and caveats: Sequence variants that were highly shared formed a cluster that was likely a sequencing artifact.

Primers: 60 Vbeta forward and 13 Jbeta reverse. Method: immunoSEQ multiplex PCR; TCRdb's copy keeps in-frame clones and lacks some. The table has 150,000 to 200,000 clones, around 84% seen once. About this clone: What it recognizes is unknown.

Trimming took 1 base from V and 9 from J; bases not matched to a gene: 16. CDR3 size: 17 residues. Germline lookup yields CDR1 SGHRS and CDR2 YFSETQ. This clonotype was obtained from a middle-aged woman in good health and CMV-seronegative. Sequenced input: PBMCs. The chain combines TRBV5-1 with TRBJ2-7; the match to TRBD1 covers 10 bases. The CDR3 coding sequence is TGCGCCAGCAGCTTGACTGGGACAGGGGTCTCCGTTACGGGGCAGTACTTC. Translated, it gives CASSLTGTGVSVTGQYF.